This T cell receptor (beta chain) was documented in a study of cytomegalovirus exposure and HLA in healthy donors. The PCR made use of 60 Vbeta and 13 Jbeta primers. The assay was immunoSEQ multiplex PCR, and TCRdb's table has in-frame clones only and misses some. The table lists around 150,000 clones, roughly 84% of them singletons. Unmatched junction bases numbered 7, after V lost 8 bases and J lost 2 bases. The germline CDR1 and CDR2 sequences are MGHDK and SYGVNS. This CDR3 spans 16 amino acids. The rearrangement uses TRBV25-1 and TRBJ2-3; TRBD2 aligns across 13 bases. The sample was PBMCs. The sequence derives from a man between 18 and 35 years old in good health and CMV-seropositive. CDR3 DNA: TGTGCCAGCCCCGGACTAGCGGGGGACCTCACAGATACGCAGTATTTT. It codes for CASPGLAGDLTDTQYF. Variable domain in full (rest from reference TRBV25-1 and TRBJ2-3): EADIYQTPRYLVIGTGKKITLECSQTMGHDKMYWYQQDPGMELHLIHYSYGVNSTEKGDLSSESTVSRIRTEHFPLTLESARPSHTSQYLCASPGLAGDLTDTQYFGPGTRLTVL.